This entry lists 20 T cell receptor beta chains sequenced from one sample in a study of shared clonotypes between healthy human individuals. Sequencing was performed with immunoSEQ multiplex PCR; in TCRdb, only in-frame clones are kept and a portion is missing. This sample yields 450,000 to 650,000 clones, of which around 76% are seen a single time; more than 10% belongs to the top ten. Sequencing was performed on PBMCs. The receptor set was obtained from a middle-aged woman in good health. Some clones in this sample may be carry-over from other donors' samples.

This clone was recorded once. J is TRBJ2-7 and V is TRBV15, with 10 bases aligning to TRBD1. The CDR3 covers 14 residues. Germline V lookup: CDR1 LNHNV, CDR2 YYDKDF (reference sequence). The ends lost 1 base at V and 4 bases at J; junction bases unmatched: 1. The CDR3 region is CATSRAGQGYEQYF. CDR3 in DNA: TGTGCCACCAGCAGAGCGGGACAGGGGTACGAGCAGTACTTC.

This clone was seen repeatedly, ten times or more. The rearrangement uses TRBV4-3 and TRBJ2-3; no clear D. Trimming removed 1 base at V and 1 base at J, with 6 bases between. CDR3 size: 14 residues. CDR1 LGHNA and CDR2 YSLEER come from the germline V gene. The CDR3 loop reads CASSQGWGTDTQYF. For the CDR3, the DNA is TGCGCCAGCAGCCAAGGTTGGGGCACAGATACGCAGTATTTT.

Notes on this clone: A much more abundant neighbour one base away suggests this may be a read error. The sample carries other DNA sequences with the same CDR3. CDR3 nucleotide sequence: TGTGCCAGCAGTGACCCTAGCGGGCCCGCTCTATCCTACAATGAGCAGTTCTTC. Amino acids: CASSDPSGPALSYNEQFF. V usage is TRBV2 and J usage is TRBJ2-1; 8 nucleotides agree with TRBD2. The germline gives CDR1 SNHLY, CDR2 FYNNEI. CDR3 size: 18 residues. After removal of 3 bases from V and 1 base from J, the junction contained 11 bases not matched to a gene.

The chain combines TRBV27 with TRBJ2-3; D ambiguous. CDR3 size: 13 residues. The V end was cut by 2 bases, the J end by 0 bases, with 3 bases between. The V gene's germline CDR1 is MNHEY and CDR2 SMNVEV (reference sequence). CDR3 coding DNA: TGTGCCAGCAGTTTAAAAAGCACAGATACGCAGTATTTT. Its protein product is CASSLKSTDTQYF.

The chain has TRBV4-3 and TRBJ2-1; 7 positions match TRBD2. The CDR3 has 18 residues. The V and J ends lost 1 base and 2 bases, in that order; junction bases with no gene match: 11. Germline values: CDR1 LGHNA, CDR2 YSLEER. CDR3 coding DNA: TGCGCCAGCAGCCAAGGGGGGGGTCTGAATTCTCCCTACAATGAGCAGTTCTTC. This sequence encodes CASSQGGGLNSPYNEQFF.

The chain links TRBV29-1 to TRBJ2-1; 8 positions match TRBD1. The CDR3 sequence is 13 residues long. Per the germline V gene, CDR1 is SQVTM and CDR2 is ANQGSEA. Germline trimming cut 7 bases from V and 0 bases from J; bases unmatched to any gene: 2. CDR3: CSGGQDSYNEQFF. In DNA, the CDR3 is TGCAGCGGGGGACAGGACTCCTACAATGAGCAGTTCTTC.

The chain recombines TRBV5-4 with TRBJ2-1; TRBD2 might be the D (7 bases). Germline V CDR1 and CDR2: SGHNT, YYREEE (reference sequence). The CDR3 contains 15 residues. The V and J ends lost 5 bases and 1 base respectively, with 13 bases between them. The CDR3 DNA sequence: TGTGCCAGCAGGTCAAAGGGGGGGTCCTACAATGAGCAGTTCTTC. It is translated as CASRSKGGSYNEQFF.

The genes are TRBV5-1 and TRBJ2-2, with D perhaps matching TRBD2 (6 bases). The CDR3 totals 15 residues. V was clipped by 1 base and J by 3 bases, with 10 bases between them. Germline V gene lookup returns CDR1 SGHRS and CDR2 YFSETQ. This chain's CDR3 is CASSLLTGDTGELFF. The CDR3 DNA is TGCGCCAGCAGCTTGTTAACGGGAGACACCGGGGAGCTGTTTTTT.

J is TRBJ2-2 and V is TRBV19; perhaps TRBD1 as D (5 bases). CDR1 is LNHDA, CDR2 SQIVND, per germline (reference sequence). The CDR3 is made up of 18 amino acids. Between the trimmed V and J ends, which lost 4 bases and 0 bases, there was a span of 18 bases. CDR3 DNA sequence: TGTGCCAGTAGTAGCCACCTGGGGCAGGTGACGAACACCGGGGAGCTGTTTTTT. Protein sequence: CASSSHLGQVTNTGELFF.

The chain employs TRBV6-1 and TRBJ1-2; unclear D gene. V lost 0 bases, J lost 4 bases, and 6 bases lay in between. This CDR3 comprises 13 residues. In germline, CDR1 is MNHNS, CDR2 SASEGT. CDR3: CASSEAGIYGYTF. CDR3 DNA sequence: TGTGCCAGCAGTGAAGCGGGAATCTATGGCTACACCTTC.

This chain links TRBV11-2 with TRBJ2-5; D unclear. CDR1 is SGHAT and CDR2 is FQNNGV in the germline V gene. The CDR3 totals 13 residues. V dropped 1 base and J dropped 5 bases, with 8 bases sitting between them. The CDR3 DNA reads TGTGCCAGCAGCTTAGCGCGTCGGGAGACCCAGTACTTC. This translates into CASSLARRETQYF.

The rearrangement joins TRBV28 to TRBJ1-5; weak D call: TRBD1 (6 bases). V lost 7 bases to trimming and J lost 7 bases, with 14 bases between them. Per germline, CDR1 MDHEN and CDR2 SYDVKM. This CDR3 region has 13 residues. Written as DNA, the CDR3 is TGTGCCAGCATCAGAGGTGGGGGCCAGCCCCAGCATTTT. Translated: CASIRGGGQPQHF. The full variable domain, rest sourced from reference TRBV28 and TRBJ1-5, is DVKVTQSSRYLVKRTGEKVFLECVQDMDHENMFWYRQDPGLGLRLIYFSYDVKMKEKGDIPEGYSVSREKKERFSLILESASTNQTSMYLCASIRGGGQPQHFGDGTRLSIL.

This chain joins TRBV18 and TRBJ2-5, with 14 bases fitting TRBD2. CDR1 and CDR2 from the germline V gene are KGHSH and LQKENI. The CDR3 contains 15 residues. V dropped 6 bases and J dropped 5; count of bases not matched to a gene: 5. CDR3 in amino acids: CASSSGTSGSETQYF. Written as DNA, the CDR3 is TGTGCCAGCTCTTCCGGGACTAGCGGGAGTGAGACCCAGTACTTC.

The gene calls are TRBV4-1 and TRBJ2-4; 14 bases are a match to TRBD2. V shed 0 bases and J 8 bases; nucleotides not matched to a gene: 6. CDR3 length equals 17 residues. Germline CDR1 MGHRA, CDR2 YSYEKL. CDR3 sequence: CASSQDRGLAGADIQYF. In nucleotides, the CDR3 is TGCGCCAGCAGCCAAGATCGGGGACTAGCGGGAGCGGACATTCAGTACTTC.

This chain uses TRBV19 with TRBJ1-1; 7 nucleotides match TRBD1. Germline assignment: CDR1 LNHDA and CDR2 SQIVND (reference sequence). V shed 4 bases and J 0 bases; nucleotides not matched to a gene: 5. This CDR3 region has 15 residues. CDR3 DNA sequence: TGTGCCAGTAGTACAGACAGGGAAGTGAACACTGAAGCTTTCTTT. Encoded protein: CASSTDREVNTEAFF.

This clone was seen at least ten times. This rearrangement joins TRBV29-1 to TRBJ2-6; no firm D call. Trimming took off 3 bases at V and 4 bases at J, with 4 bases between the two ends. CDR3 length: 12 residues. Germline V gene sequence: CDR1 SQVTM, CDR2 ANQGSEA. CDR3 protein: CSVDTGANVLTF. CDR3 DNA: TGCAGCGTTGATACCGGGGCCAACGTCCTGACTTTC.

This CDR3 reads CASSPELGTSALGQYF. The CDR3 DNA sequence: TGTGCCAGCAGCCCGGAGTTGGGGACTAGCGCCCTGGGGCAGTACTTC. The V call is TRBV5-6, the J call TRBJ2-7; 10 nucleotides agree with TRBD2. V shed 4 bases, J shed 9 bases, and the junction held 16 bases outside the gene matches. Germline V CDR1 and CDR2: SGHDT, YYEEEE. The CDR3 has 16 amino acids.

There are a few counts of this clone. This chain uses TRBV5-8 with TRBJ2-7, with D perhaps matching TRBD2 (7 bases). V gave up 9 bases and J gave up 5 bases, with 18 bases separating them. Germline CDR1 is SGHTS and CDR2 is YDEGEE. This CDR3 region has 13 residues. The CDR3 reads CANGLGGSDEQYF. The CDR3 nucleotides read TGTGCCAATGGACTAGGGGGGAGTGACGAGCAGTACTTC.

The J gene is TRBJ1-2, the V gene TRBV4-2, with D tentatively TRBD1 (6 bases). Germline CDR1 LGHNA, CDR2 YNFKEQ. The CDR3 runs 14 residues. V dropped 0 bases and J dropped 8 bases, with 13 bases sitting between them. The CDR3 DNA reads as TGTGCCAGCAGCCAAGAAGGGGGGGACTCGGGCTACACCTTC. Protein sequence: CASSQEGGDSGYTF.

This clone was picked up a small number of times. The same CDR3 arises from other DNA sequences in this sample as well. The genes are TRBV9 and TRBJ2-7, with 9 bases fitting TRBD2. The length of the CDR3 is 14 residues. V shed 2 bases and J 1 base; nucleotides not matched to a gene: 1. Germline CDR1 and CDR2: SGDLS and YYNGEE. The CDR3 bases are TGTGCCAGCAGCGTTACTAGCGGGTCCTACGAGCAGTACTTC. It codes for CASSVTSGSYEQYF.